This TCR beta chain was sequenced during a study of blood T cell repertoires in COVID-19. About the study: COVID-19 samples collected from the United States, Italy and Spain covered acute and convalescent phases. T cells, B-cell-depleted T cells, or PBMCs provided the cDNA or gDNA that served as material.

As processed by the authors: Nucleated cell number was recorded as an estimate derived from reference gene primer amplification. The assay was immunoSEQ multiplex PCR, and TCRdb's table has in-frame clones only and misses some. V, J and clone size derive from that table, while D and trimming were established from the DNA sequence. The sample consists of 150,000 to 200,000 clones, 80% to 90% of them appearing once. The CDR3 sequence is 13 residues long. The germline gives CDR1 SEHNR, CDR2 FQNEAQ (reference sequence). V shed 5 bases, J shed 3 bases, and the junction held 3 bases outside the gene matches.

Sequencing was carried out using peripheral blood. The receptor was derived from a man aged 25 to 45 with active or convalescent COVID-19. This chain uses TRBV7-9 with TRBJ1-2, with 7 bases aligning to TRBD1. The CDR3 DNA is TGTGCCAGCAGCAGACAGGGCTACTATGGCTACACCTTC. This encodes CASSRQGYYGYTF.